The sequence of this TCR beta chain was determined in a study of graft-versus-host responses after intestinal transplantation. Study overall: Recipients were given multivisceral, liver-intestinal, or isolated intestinal transplants. Following induction with anti-thymocyte globulin, all recipients were given tacrolimus and steroids for about three years.

Sequencing used immunoSEQ multiplex PCR; TCRdb keeps in-frame clones, though not all of them. The table lists roughly 130,000 clones, about 93% of them singletons, with about 0.18% in the top ten. Study-wide results and limits: High graft-versus-host to host-versus-graft clonal ratios were found in allografts of patients who had graft-donor T cell macrochimerism.

Germline V gene sequence: CDR1 GTSNPN, CDR2 SVGIG (reference sequence). V lost 3 bases and J 5 bases, leaving 11 bases between the germline ends. CDR3 length equals 13 residues. Details on this clone: Antigen unknown.

The material was unstimulated CD4+ T cells sorted from spleen or lymph node cells, obtained before intestinal transplant. This clonotype was sampled from a human donor who received an intestinal transplant. This sequence joins TRBV30 and TRBJ1-5, with a weak D call TRBD1 (5 bases). The CDR3 loop is CAWSVGTDQPQHF. The CDR3 DNA reads TGTGCCTGGAGCGTAGGGACCGATCAGCCCCAGCATTTT. Based on the CDR3 plus reference TRBV30 and TRBJ1-5, the full variable domain is SQTIHQWPATLVQPVGSPLSLECTVEGTSNPNLYWYRQAAGRGLQLLFYSVGIGQISSEVPQNLSASRPQDRQFILSSKKLLLSDSGFYLCAWSVGTDQPQHFGDGTRLSIL.